This T cell receptor (beta chain) was captured by sequencing in a study of response to subunit inactivated influenza vaccine. Study-wide results and caveats: Few new T cells, the authors suggested, are recruited by each seasonal influenza vaccination.

The CDR3 covers 14 residues. Germline CDR1 and CDR2: KGHDR and SFDVKD. Deletions cut 0 bases from V and 10 bases from J, with 12 bases between. This clonotype was seen ten or more times. Its specificity is not known. TCRdb analysed the RT-PCR reads with MiXCR anew, one entry per CDR3 protein. The data contain 500,000 to 550,000 distinct CDR3 sequences, under 9% of them singletons. This sequence joins TRBV24-1 and TRBJ1-5; D unclear. The sequence was obtained from a man aged 45-69 years who received an inactivated influenza vaccine. The specimen comprised PBMCs from blood, sampled roughly 24 months after vaccination. CDR3 in amino acids: CATSDLSATRPQHF. The CDR3 DNA sequence: TGTGCCACCAGTGATTTGAGTGCTACAAGACCCCAGCATTTT.